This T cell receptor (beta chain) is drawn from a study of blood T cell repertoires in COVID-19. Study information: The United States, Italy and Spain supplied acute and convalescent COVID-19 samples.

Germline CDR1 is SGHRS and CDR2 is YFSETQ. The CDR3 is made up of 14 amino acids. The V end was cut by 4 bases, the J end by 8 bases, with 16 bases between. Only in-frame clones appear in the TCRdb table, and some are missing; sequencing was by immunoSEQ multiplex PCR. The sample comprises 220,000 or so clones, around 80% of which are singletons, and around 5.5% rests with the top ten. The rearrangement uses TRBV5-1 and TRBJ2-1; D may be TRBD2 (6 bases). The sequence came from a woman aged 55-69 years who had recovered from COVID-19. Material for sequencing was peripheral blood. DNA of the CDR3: TGCGCCAGCAGCGAGGGACTCCTAGTCGATGAGCAGTTCTTC. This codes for CASSEGLLVDEQFF.